The 2 T cell receptor beta chains below were found in one sample sequenced in a study of blood T cell repertoires in COVID-19. TCRdb keeps only in-frame clones here, not all; method: immunoSEQ multiplex PCR. The repertoire holds about 80,000 clones, with approximately 82% as singletons. Input material: peripheral blood. The receptors come from a woman in her 70s with acute or convalescent COVID-19.

The J gene is TRBJ1-2, the V gene TRBV29-1; D uncertain. Germline loops: CDR1 SQVTM, CDR2 ANQGSEA. V lost 0 bases to trimming and J lost 1 base, with 18 bases between them. CDR3 size: 17 residues. The CDR3 spells CSVEDRWRVEINYGYTF. The DNA for the CDR3 is TGCAGCGTTGAAGATCGGTGGAGGGTCGAGATTAACTATGGCTACACCTTC.

CDR3 sequence (DNA): TGTGCCAGTAGTACCCCGGGCAGGGCGTCTGGCTACACCTTC. Translated, it gives CASSTPGRASGYTF. V and J are TRBV19 and TRBJ1-2, with D perhaps TRBD1 (5 bases). V gave up 4 bases and J gave up 7 bases, with 16 bases separating them. The CDR3 has 14 residues. Germline CDR1 is LNHDA and CDR2 is SQIVND (reference sequence).